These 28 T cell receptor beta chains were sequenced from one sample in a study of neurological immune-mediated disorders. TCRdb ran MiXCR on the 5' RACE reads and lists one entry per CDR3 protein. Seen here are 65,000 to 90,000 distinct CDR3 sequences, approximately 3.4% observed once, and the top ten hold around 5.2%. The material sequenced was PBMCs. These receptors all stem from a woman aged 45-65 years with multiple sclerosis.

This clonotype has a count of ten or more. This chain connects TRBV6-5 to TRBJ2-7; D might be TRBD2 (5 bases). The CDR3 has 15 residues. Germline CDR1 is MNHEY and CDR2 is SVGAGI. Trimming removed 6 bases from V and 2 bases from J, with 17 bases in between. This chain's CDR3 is CASRTLREGAYEQYF. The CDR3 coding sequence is TGTGCCAGCAGAACCCTTCGGGAAGGAGCCTACGAGCAGTACTTC.

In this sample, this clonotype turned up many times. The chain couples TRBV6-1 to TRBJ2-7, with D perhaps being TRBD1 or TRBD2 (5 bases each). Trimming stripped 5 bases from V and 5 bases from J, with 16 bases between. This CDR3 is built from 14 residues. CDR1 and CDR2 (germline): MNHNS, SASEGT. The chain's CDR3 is CASSSQRGHDEQYV. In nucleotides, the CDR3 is TGTGCCAGCAGTTCCCAGAGGGGCCACGACGAGCAGTACGTC.

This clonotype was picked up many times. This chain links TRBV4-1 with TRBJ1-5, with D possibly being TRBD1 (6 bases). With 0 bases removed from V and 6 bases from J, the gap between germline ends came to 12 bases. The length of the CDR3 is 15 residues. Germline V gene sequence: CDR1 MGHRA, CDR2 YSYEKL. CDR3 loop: CASSQDWGGSQPQHF. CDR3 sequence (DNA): TGCGCCAGCAGCCAAGATTGGGGGGGCTCTCAGCCCCAGCATTTT.

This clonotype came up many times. CDR3 in amino acids: CASSAGRQAFF. CDR3 DNA sequence: TGTGCCAGCAGTGCGGGGAGGCAAGCTTTCTTT. This chain connects TRBV7-9 to TRBJ1-1; the D is unclear. Germline CDR1 is SEHNR and CDR2 is FQNEAQ (reference sequence). V was clipped by 6 bases and J by 9 bases, with 11 bases between them. The CDR3 contains 11 residues.

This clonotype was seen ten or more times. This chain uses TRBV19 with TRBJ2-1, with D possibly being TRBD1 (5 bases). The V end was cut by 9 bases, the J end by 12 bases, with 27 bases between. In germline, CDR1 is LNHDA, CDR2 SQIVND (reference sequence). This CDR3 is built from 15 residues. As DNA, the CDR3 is TGTGCCAGCACCCCGACAGATTCAGGCAATGATAGGCAGTTCTTC. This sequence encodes CASTPTDSGNDRQFF.

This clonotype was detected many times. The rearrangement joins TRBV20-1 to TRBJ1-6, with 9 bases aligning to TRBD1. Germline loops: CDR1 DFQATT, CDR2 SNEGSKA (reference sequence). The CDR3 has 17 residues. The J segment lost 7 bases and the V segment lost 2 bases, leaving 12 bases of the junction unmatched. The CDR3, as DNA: TGCAGTGCTAGATCACAACCACCGACAGGGGGAAATTCACCCCTCCACTTT. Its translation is CSARSQPPTGGNSPLHF.

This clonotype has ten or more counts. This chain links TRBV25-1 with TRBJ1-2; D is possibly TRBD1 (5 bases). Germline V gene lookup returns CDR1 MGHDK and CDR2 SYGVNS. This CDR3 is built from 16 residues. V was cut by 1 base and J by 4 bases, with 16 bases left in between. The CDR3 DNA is TGTGCCAGCAGTGAATCAGGGTCCGGAGACCTCTATGGCTACACCTTC. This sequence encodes CASSESGSGDLYGYTF.

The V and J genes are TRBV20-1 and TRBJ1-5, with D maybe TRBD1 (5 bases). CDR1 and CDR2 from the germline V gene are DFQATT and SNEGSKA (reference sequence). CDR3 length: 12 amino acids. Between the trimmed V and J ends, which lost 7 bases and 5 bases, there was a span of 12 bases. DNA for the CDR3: TGCAGTGGTGGGACGGGCCATCAGCCCCAGCATTTT. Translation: CSGGTGHQPQHF.

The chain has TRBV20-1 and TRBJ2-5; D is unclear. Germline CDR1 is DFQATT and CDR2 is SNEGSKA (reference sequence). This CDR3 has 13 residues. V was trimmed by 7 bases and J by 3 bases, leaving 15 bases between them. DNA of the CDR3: TGCAGTGACAAGCCCTTGGGTGAAGAGACCCAGTACTTC. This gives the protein CSDKPLGEETQYF.

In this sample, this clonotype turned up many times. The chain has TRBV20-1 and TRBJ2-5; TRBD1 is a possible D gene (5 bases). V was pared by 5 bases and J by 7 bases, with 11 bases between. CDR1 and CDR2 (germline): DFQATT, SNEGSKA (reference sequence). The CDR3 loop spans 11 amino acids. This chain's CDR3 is CSAWTQGTQYF. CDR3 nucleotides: TGCAGTGCTTGGACCCAGGGGACCCAGTACTTC.

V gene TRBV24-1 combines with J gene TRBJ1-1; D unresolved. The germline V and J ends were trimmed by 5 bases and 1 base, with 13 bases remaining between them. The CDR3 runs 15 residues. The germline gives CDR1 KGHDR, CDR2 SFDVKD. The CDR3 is CATSAPGKGNTEAFF. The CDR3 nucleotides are TGTGCCACCAGTGCTCCGGGAAAGGGGAACACTGAAGCTTTCTTT.

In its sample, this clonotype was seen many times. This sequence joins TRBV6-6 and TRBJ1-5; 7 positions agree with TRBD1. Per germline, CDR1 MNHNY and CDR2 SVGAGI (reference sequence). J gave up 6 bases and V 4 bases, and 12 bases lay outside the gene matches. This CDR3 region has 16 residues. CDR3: CASSSPDSPGGQPQHF. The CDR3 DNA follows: TGTGCCAGCAGTTCCCCGGACAGCCCAGGGGGTCAGCCCCAGCATTTT.

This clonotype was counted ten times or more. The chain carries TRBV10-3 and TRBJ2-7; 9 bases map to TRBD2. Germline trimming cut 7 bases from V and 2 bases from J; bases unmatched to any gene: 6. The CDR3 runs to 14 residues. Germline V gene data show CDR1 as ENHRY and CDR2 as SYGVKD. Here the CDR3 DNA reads TGTGCCATCAATCCTAGCGGGGCCGCCTACGAGCAGTACTTC. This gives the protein CAINPSGAAYEQYF.

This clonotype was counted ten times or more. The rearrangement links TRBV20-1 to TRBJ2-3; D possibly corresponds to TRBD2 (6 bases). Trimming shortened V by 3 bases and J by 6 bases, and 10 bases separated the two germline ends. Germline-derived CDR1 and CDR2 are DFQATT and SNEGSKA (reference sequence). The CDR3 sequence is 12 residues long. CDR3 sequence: CSASGGGDTQYF. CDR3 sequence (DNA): TGCAGTGCTAGCGGTGGAGGGGATACGCAGTATTTT.

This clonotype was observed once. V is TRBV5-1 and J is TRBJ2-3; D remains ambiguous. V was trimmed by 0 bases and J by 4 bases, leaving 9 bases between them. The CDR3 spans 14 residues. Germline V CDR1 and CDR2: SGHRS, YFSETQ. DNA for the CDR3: TGCGCCAGCAGCTTGGGGCAGGCGCCAGATACGCAGTATTTT. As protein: CASSLGQAPDTQYF.

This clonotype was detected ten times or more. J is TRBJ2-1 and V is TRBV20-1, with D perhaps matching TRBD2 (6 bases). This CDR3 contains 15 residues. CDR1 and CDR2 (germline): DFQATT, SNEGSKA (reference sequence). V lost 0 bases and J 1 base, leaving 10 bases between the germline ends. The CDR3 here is CSARDLRESYNEQFF. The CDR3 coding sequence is TGCAGTGCTAGAGATCTTCGGGAGTCCTACAATGAGCAGTTCTTC.

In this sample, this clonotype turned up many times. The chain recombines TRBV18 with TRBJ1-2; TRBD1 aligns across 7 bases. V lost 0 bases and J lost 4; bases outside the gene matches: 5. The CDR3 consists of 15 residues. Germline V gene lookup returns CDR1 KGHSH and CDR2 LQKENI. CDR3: CASSPPSAGGYGYTF. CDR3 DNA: TGTGCCAGCTCACCACCTTCTGCAGGGGGCTATGGCTACACCTTC. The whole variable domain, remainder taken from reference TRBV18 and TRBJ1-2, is NAGVMQNPRHLVRRRGQEARLRCSPMKGHSHVYWYRQLPEEGLKFMVYLQKENIIDESGMPKERFSAEFPKEGPSILRIQQVVRGDSAAYFCASSPPSAGGYGYTFGSGTRLTVV.

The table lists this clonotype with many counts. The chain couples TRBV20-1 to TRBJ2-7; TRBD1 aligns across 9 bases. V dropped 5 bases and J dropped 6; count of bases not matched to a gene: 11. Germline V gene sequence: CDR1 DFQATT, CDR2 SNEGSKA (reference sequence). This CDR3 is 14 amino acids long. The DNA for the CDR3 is TGCAGTGCTCTAGGACAGGGGATGAAAGGCGAGCAGTACTTC. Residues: CSALGQGMKGEQYF.

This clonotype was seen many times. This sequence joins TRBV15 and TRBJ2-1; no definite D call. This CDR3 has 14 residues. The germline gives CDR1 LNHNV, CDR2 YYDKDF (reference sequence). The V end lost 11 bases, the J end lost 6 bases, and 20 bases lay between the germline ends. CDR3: CAASLGGMSNEQFF. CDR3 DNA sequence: TGTGCCGCTTCCTTAGGTGGAATGAGCAATGAGCAGTTCTTC.

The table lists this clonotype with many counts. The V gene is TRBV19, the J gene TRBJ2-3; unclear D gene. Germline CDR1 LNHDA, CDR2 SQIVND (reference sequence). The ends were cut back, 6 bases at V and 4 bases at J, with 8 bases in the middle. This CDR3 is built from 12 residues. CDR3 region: CASRDRADTQYF. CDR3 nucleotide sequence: TGTGCCAGTAGGGATAGGGCAGATACGCAGTATTTT.

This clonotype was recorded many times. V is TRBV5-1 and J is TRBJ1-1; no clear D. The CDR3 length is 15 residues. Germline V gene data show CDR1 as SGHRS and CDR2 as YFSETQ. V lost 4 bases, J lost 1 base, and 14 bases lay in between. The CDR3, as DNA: TGCGCCAGCAGCCCGGCCCCAGAAACGAACACTGAAGCTTTCTTT. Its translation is CASSPAPETNTEAFF.

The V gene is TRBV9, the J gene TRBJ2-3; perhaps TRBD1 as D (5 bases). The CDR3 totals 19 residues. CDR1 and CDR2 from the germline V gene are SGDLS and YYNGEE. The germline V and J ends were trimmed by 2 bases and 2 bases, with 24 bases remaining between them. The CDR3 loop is CASSVETRAFGVITDTQYF. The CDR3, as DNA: TGTGCCAGCAGCGTGGAGACCAGGGCTTTTGGTGTAATCACAGATACGCAGTATTTT.

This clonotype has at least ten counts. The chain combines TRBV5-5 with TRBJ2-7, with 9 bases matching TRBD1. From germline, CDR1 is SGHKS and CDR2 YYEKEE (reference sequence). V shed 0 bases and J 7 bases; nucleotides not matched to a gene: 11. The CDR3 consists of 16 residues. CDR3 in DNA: TGTGCCAGCAGCTTGGTCGGGACAGGGCTCTCGGGTGAGCAGTACGTC. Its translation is CASSLVGTGLSGEQYV.

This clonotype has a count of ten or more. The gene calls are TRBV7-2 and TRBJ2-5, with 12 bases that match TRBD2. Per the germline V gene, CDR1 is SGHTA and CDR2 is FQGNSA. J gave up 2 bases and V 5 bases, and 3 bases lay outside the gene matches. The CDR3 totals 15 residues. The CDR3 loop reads CASSPGLAGQETQYF. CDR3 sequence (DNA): TGTGCCAGCAGCCCCGGACTAGCGGGGCAAGAGACCCAGTACTTC.

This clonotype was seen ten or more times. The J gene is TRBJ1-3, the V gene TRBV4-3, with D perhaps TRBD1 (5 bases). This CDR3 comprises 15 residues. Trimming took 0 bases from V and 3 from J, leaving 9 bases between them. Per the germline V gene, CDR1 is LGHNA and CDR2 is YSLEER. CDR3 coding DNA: TGCGCCAGCAGCCAAGATACGGGGCATGGAAACACCATATATTTT. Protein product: CASSQDTGHGNTIYF.

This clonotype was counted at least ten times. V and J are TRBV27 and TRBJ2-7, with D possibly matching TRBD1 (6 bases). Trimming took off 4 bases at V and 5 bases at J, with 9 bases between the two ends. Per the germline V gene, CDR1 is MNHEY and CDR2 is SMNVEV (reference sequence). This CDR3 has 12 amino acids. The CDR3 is CASSYRAHEQYV. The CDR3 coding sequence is TGTGCCAGCAGTTACAGGGCCCACGAGCAGTACGTC.

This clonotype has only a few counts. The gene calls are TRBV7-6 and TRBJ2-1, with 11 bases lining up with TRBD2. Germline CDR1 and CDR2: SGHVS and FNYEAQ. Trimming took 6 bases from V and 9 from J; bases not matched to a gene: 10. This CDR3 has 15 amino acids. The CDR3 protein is CASRSVLAGGGEQFF. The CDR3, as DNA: TGTGCCAGCAGGTCCGTTCTAGCGGGAGGTGGTGAGCAGTTCTTC.

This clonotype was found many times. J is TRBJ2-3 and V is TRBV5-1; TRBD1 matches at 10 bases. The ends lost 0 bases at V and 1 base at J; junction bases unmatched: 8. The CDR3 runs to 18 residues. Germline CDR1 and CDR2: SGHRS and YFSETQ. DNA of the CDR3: TGCGCCAGCAGCTTGGAAAGATATGGGACAGGGGGCACAGATACGCAGTATTTT. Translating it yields CASSLERYGTGGTDTQYF.